A single sample is the source of the 9 T cell receptor beta chains below, sequenced in a study of T-cell reconstitution after alpha-beta-depleted transplantation in children. This sample's TCRbeta library carried unique molecular identifier barcodes. TCRdb redid the calling of the PCR reads with MiXCR, one entry per CDR3 protein. The table includes hundreds of thousands of distinct CDR3 sequences, under 15% detected once. Sequenced material: PBMCs, mostly from graft donor cells, taken 360 days after TCRalphabeta/CD19-depleted stem cell transplant. All receptors derive from a male patient younger than 18 who had a stem cell transplant for acute myeloid leukemia, so the T cells may come from the graft donor.

This clonotype showed up many times. The chain couples TRBV20-1 to TRBJ2-7; D call uncertain. The V and J ends lost 3 bases and 2 bases respectively, with 14 bases between them. The CDR3 runs 14 residues. In germline, CDR1 is DFQATT, CDR2 SNEGSKA (reference sequence). DNA of the CDR3: TGCAGTGCTAGTTATGGACGGGTCACCTACGAGCAGTACTTC. Its translation: CSASYGRVTYEQYF.

This clonotype turned up a few times. This chain uses TRBV6-1 with TRBJ2-7; D perhaps matches TRBD2 (5 bases). V was trimmed by 10 bases and J by 5 bases, leaving 21 bases between them. Per germline, CDR1 MNHNS and CDR2 SASEGT. The CDR3 runs to 14 residues. DNA of the CDR3: TGTGCCACCACCCCGAGTGGGAGAAGGAACGAGCAGTACTTC. Translating it yields CATTPSGRRNEQYF.

This clonotype came up many times. The chain uses TRBV7-2 and TRBJ2-7, with 13 bases lining up with TRBD2. The CDR3 length is 19 residues. Germline V lookup: CDR1 SGHTA, CDR2 FQGNSA. Unmatched junction bases numbered 13, after V lost 5 bases and J lost 0 bases. Here the CDR3 reads CASSPWGGTSGASSYEQYF. The DNA for the CDR3 is TGTGCCAGCAGCCCATGGGGGGGGACTAGCGGGGCGAGCTCCTACGAGCAGTACTTC. Supplemented by reference TRBV7-2 and TRBJ2-7, the full variable domain reads GAGVSQSPSNKVTEKGKDVELRCDPISGHTALYWYRQSLGQGLEFLIYFQGNSAPDKSGLPSDRFSAERTGGSVSTLTIQRTQQEDSAVYLCASSPWGGTSGASSYEQYFGPGTRLTVT.

This clonotype was seen a handful of times. The CDR3 loop reads CASKLGGSGANVLTF. CDR3 bases: TGTGCCAGCAAACTAGGGGGCTCTGGGGCCAACGTCCTGACTTTC. The V call is TRBV12-3 or TRBV12-4, the J call TRBJ2-6, with D possibly matching TRBD1 (6 bases). Deletions cut 7 bases from V and 0 bases from J, with 10 bases between. This CDR3 has 15 amino acids.

This clonotype was counted only a few times. V and J are TRBV20-1 and TRBJ2-7, with 14 bases fitting TRBD2. V was pared by 3 bases and J by 3 bases, with 4 bases of the junction left unmatched. CDR3 length equals 15 residues. CDR1 and CDR2 (germline): DFQATT, SNEGSKA (reference sequence). The DNA of the CDR3 is TGCAGTGCTAGGGGACTAGCGGGAGTGTTCTACGAGCAGTACTTC. Its translation: CSARGLAGVFYEQYF.

This clonotype was seen a few times. The rearrangement joins TRBV3-1 to TRBJ2-7; 9 bases agree with TRBD2. Germline V gene lookup returns CDR1 LGHDT and CDR2 YNNKEL (reference sequence). Trimming removed 5 bases from V and 0 bases from J; junction bases left unmatched: 5. CDR3 size: 15 residues. CDR3 region: CASSLLSGSSYEQYF. The CDR3 DNA reads as TGTGCCAGCAGCTTACTTAGCGGGAGCTCCTACGAGCAGTACTTC.

The table lists this clonotype with many counts. This chain uses TRBV28 with TRBJ1-5; D gene ambiguous. The ends were cut back, 5 bases at V and 4 bases at J, with 3 bases in the middle. The CDR3 runs 11 residues. The germline gives CDR1 MDHEN, CDR2 SYDVKM. In nucleotides, the CDR3 is TGTGCCAGCAGTACTAATCAGCCCCAGCATTTT. It yields the protein CASSTNQPQHF.

This clonotype was picked up a small number of times. V gene TRBV3-1 combines with J gene TRBJ1-2; D is unresolved. CDR3 length: 14 residues. V lost 0 bases, J lost 4 bases, and 9 bases lay in between. Germline assignment: CDR1 LGHDT and CDR2 YNNKEL (reference sequence). The DNA of the CDR3 is TGTGCCAGCAGCCAAGATTGGCCCCCCTATGGCTACACCTTC. As protein: CASSQDWPPYGYTF. Full variable domain (outside the CDR3, taken from reference TRBV3-1 and TRBJ1-2): DTAVSQTPKYLVTQMGNDKSIKCEQNLGHDTMYWYKQDSKKFLKIMFSYNNKELIINETVPNRFSPKSPDKAHLNLHINSLELGDSAVYFCASSQDWPPYGYTFGSGTRLTVV.

The chain uses TRBV4-3 and TRBJ2-7, with TRBD1 identical over 7 bases. CDR1 is LGHNA and CDR2 is YSLEER in the germline V gene. This CDR3 is 15 amino acids long. V trimming: 1 base; J trimming: 3 bases; junction bases outside the gene matches: 6. CDR3 region: CASSQVRGGLYEQYF. The CDR3 DNA reads as TGCGCCAGCAGCCAAGTAAGAGGGGGCCTCTACGAGCAGTACTTC.